The T cell receptor beta chain under discussion was sequenced for a study of T cell changes during pregnancy in multiple sclerosis. This clone was seen a few times. Here immunoSEQ multiplex PCR was the method, and the copy in TCRdb shows in-frame clones only, minus some. This sample has 35,000 or so clones, with about nine tenths found just once. Germline-derived CDR1 and CDR2 are SGHTA and FQGTGA. V gave up 0 bases and J gave up 7 bases, with 13 bases separating them. This CDR3 region has 16 residues. The V call is TRBV7-3, the J call TRBJ1-6; tentatively, D is TRBD1 (6 bases). The source was peripheral blood, collected in the second trimester of pregnancy. The receptor was isolated from a female donor in good health, enrolled as a control in a pregnancy study. CDR3 DNA: TGTGCCAGCAGCTTAACCCCGGGACAATTAAATTCACCCCTCCACTTT. As protein: CASSLTPGQLNSPLHF.